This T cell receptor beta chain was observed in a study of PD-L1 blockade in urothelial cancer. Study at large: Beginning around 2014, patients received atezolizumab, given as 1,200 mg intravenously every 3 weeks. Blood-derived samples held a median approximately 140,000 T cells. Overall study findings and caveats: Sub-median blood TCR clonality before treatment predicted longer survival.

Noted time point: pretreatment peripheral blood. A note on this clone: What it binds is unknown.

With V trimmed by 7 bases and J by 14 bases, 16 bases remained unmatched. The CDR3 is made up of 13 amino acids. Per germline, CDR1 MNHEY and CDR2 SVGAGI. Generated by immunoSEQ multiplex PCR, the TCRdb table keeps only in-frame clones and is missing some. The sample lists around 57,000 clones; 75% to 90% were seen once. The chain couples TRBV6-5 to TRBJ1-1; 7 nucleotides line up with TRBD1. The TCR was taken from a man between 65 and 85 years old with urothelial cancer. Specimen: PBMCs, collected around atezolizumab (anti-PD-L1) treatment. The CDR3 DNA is TGTGCCAGCACCCCTGGGAATACAGGGGTTGCCTTCTTT. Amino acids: CASTPGNTGVAFF.